This TCR beta chain is from a study of human T cells and chemical hapten exposure. Findings and caveats of the study: TCRs exceeding a frequency of 1 in 1000 stayed unchanged under DPC sensitization.

Time point specified: healthy volunteer bleed at 2 weeks. Whole blood, unfractionated, served as the material for total RNA extraction. The library tagged individual cDNA molecules with unique molecular identifiers. In the authors' methods: The number of TCRs in each sample had a median of roughly 100,000 and spanned 23,224 to 690,600. TCRdb used MiXCR to reprocess the RACE reads, holding one entry per CDR3 protein. The V and J calls here are based on TCRdb, not the publication. Among roughly 100,000 distinct CDR3 sequences, approximately 8.2% were seen once, and the ten largest hold about 3%. Note on this clonotype: Its matching antigen is unknown.

J was trimmed by 8 bases and V by 6 bases; bases with no gene match: 12. This CDR3 spans 15 amino acids. Germline CDR1 reads DFQATT; CDR2 reads SNEGSKA (reference sequence). This clonotype was obtained from a female donor in good health. Some clones in this sample may be carry-over from other donors' samples. V gene TRBV20-1 combines with J gene TRBJ2-1; 11 bases match TRBD2. The sequenced sample was whole blood. CDR3 DNA sequence: TGCAGTGCCGCACCCACTAGCGGGAGTGGGGATGAGCAGTTCTTC. This encodes CSAAPTSGSGDEQFF.